This T cell receptor beta chain was sequenced during a study of blood T cell repertoires in COVID-19. Study information: COVID-19 samples collected from the United States, Italy and Spain covered acute and convalescent phases. In each case, the material was cDNA or gDNA derived from T cells, B-cell-depleted T cells, or PBMCs.

In the original workflow: For nucleated cells, counts were estimated from reference gene primer amplification. Sequencing used immunoSEQ multiplex PCR; TCRdb keeps in-frame clones, though not all of them. The V and J calls and clone size were taken over from that table, and D and trimming were inferred from the DNA. The repertoire holds 140,000 to 150,000 clones, with over 70% as singletons. Germline CDR1 and CDR2: MDHEN and SYDVKM. The CDR3 is 15 amino acids. V lost 7 bases and J lost 1, with 16 bases in between. V and J are TRBV28 and TRBJ1-1; D is perhaps TRBD1 (5 bases). This TCR came from a man aged 50 to 60 with active or convalescent COVID-19. The sequencing sample was made of peripheral blood. The CDR3 reads CASIKSGSTNTEAFF. The CDR3 bases are TGTGCCAGCATTAAATCAGGGTCTACGAACACTGAAGCTTTCTTT.